This entry features one T cell receptor (beta chain) sequence. Its antigen is unidentified. The data belong to a study of T cell responses to AZD1222 COVID-19 vaccine. Study at large: Second-dose timings of about 4 or about 12 weeks were pooled.

Study-wide results and caveats: Spike-specific TCRs gained breadth and depth after people received two AZD1222 doses. Targets within unmutated variant regions were reportedly found for nearly half of spike-specific TCRs.

Measured with immunoSEQ multiplex PCR; TCRdb has only the in-frame clones, and not every one. The sample yields some 150,000 clones, around 85% seen once. The sequencing here drew on peripheral blood, taken on day 0 of AZD1222 vaccination. This receptor was taken from an adult in good health.

Here the CDR3 reads CASSWTSGDTDTQYF. As DNA, the CDR3 is TGTGCCAGCAGCTGGACTAGCGGGGACACAGATACGCAGTATTTT. This chain uses TRBV6-6 with TRBJ2-3; TRBD2 matches at 12 bases. Germline CDR1 is MNHNY and CDR2 is SVGAGI (reference sequence). Trimming at V came to 6 bases and at J to 2 bases, leaving 3 bases not matched to a gene. The CDR3 consists of 15 residues.